These 20 T cell receptor beta chains were all obtained from the same sample, sequenced in a study of beta chain features in type 1 diabetes. The sequenced template was cDNA made from the entire isolated RNA. Sequenced by immunoSEQ multiplex PCR; TCRdb stores in-frame clones only, minus some. Of 900,000 or so clones listed, roughly 15% are singletons. What was sequenced was naive CD4+ T cells from blood. These receptors originate from a woman between 18 and 29 years old in good health.

Of note for this clone: A junction boundary mismatches the germline segment, possibly from a read error. CDR3 region: CSSGRDKDTEAFF. The CDR3, as DNA: TGTTCCAGTGGCCGGGACAAAGACACTGAAGCTTTCTTT. This chain uses TRBV5-4 with TRBJ1-1; possible D gene TRBD1, 6 bases. The CDR3 has 13 residues. Per germline, CDR1 SGHNT and CDR2 YYREEE (reference sequence).

This clone was picked up a small number of times. The chain links TRBV29-1 to TRBJ1-2; the D is unclear. V lost 8 bases, J lost 4 bases, and 11 bases lay in between. Germline CDR1 is SQVTM and CDR2 is ANQGSEA. The CDR3 length is 11 residues. The CDR3 reads CSLGPSYGYTF. For the CDR3, the DNA is TGCAGCTTAGGACCCTCCTATGGCTACACCTTC.

V gene TRBV5-4 combines with J gene TRBJ2-5; 10 nucleotides agree with TRBD2. The CDR3 has 16 residues. Germline CDR1 reads SGHNT; CDR2 reads YYREEE (reference sequence). V gave up 4 bases and J gave up 5 bases; unmatched junction bases: 11. CDR3 DNA sequence: TGTGCCAGCAGCCGGGGTGCTAGCGGGAGTCCGGAGACCCAGTACTTC. Amino acid sequence: CASSRGASGSPETQYF.

This clone appeared a few times. The chain couples TRBV7-8 to TRBJ2-7; the D gene is possibly TRBD2 (5 bases). Germline CDR1 SGHVS, CDR2 FQNEAQ. The CDR3 has 16 amino acids. The ends were cut back, 3 bases at V and 7 bases at J, with 22 bases in the middle. CDR3 protein: CASSLEASSARGEQYF. CDR3 nucleotide sequence: TGTGCCAGCAGCTTGGAGGCCTCGTCGGCCCGAGGGGAGCAGTACTTC.

The rearrangement uses TRBV2 and TRBJ2-5; 9 bases line up with TRBD1. Germline V lookup: CDR1 SNHLY, CDR2 FYNNEI. Trimming took 1 base from V and 5 from J; bases not matched to a gene: 5. This CDR3 has 15 residues. The CDR3 loop reads CASSEGTGAGETQYF. The CDR3 DNA reads TGTGCCAGCAGTGAAGGGACAGGGGCCGGGGAGACCCAGTACTTC.

This clone was observed a handful of times. Here the CDR3 reads CASSTKLPGHNEQFF. CDR3 DNA sequence: TGTGCCAGCAGCACAAAACTTCCGGGCCACAATGAGCAGTTCTTC. The rearrangement joins TRBV5-4 to TRBJ2-1; D not certain. The CDR3 extends over 15 amino acids. With 4 bases removed from V and 5 bases from J, the gap between germline ends came to 16 bases. Germline V gene data show CDR1 as SGHNT and CDR2 as YYREEE (reference sequence).

This clone was detected only a few times. The chain employs TRBV7-2 and TRBJ2-7; 7 bases are a match to TRBD1. Germline V gives CDR1 SGHTA, CDR2 FQGNSA. CDR3 size: 14 residues. Losses at the gene ends were 5 bases for V and 4 bases for J; bases not matched to a gene: 8. The CDR3 sequence: CASSMGPTGYEQYF. Written as DNA, the CDR3 is TGTGCCAGCAGCATGGGTCCGACAGGGTACGAGCAGTACTTC.

This clone turned up a few times. The chain carries TRBV18 and TRBJ2-1, with D perhaps assigned TRBD1 or TRBD2 (5 bases each). The V end was cut by 4 bases, the J end by 7 bases, with 8 bases between. This CDR3 has 12 amino acids. Germline CDR1 reads KGHSH; CDR2 reads LQKENI. The CDR3, as DNA: TGTGCCAGCTCACGTGGGGGAAATGAGCAGTTCTTC. This sequence encodes CASSRGGNEQFF.

This clone has only a few counts. The chain combines TRBV9 with TRBJ1-1; D uncertain. V lost 1 base, J lost 1 base, and 5 bases lay in between. The CDR3 totals 13 residues. The germline gives CDR1 SGDLS, CDR2 YYNGEE. The CDR3 here is CASSVSENTEAFF. Here the CDR3 DNA reads TGTGCCAGCAGCGTATCAGAGAACACTGAAGCTTTCTTT.

This chain joins TRBV9 and TRBJ2-7; no definite D call. CDR3 size: 14 residues. Germline V gives CDR1 SGDLS, CDR2 YYNGEE. V dropped 0 bases and J dropped 3 bases, with 10 bases sitting between them. The CDR3 coding sequence is TGTGCCAGCAGCGTAGGTTGGCAGAACTACGAGCAGTACTTC. Its translation: CASSVGWQNYEQYF.

In regard to this clone: This specimen includes other DNA sequences encoding the same CDR3. V is TRBV10-3 and J is TRBJ2-7, with 7 nucleotides matching TRBD1. Germline V gene data show CDR1 as ENHRY and CDR2 as SYGVKD. V trimming: 4 bases; J trimming: 2 bases; junction bases outside the gene matches: 5. The CDR3 length is 14 residues. CDR3 loop: CAISGGQGAYEQYF. The CDR3 nucleotides read TGTGCCATCAGTGGGGGGCAGGGGGCCTACGAGCAGTACTTC.

The chain has TRBV6-5 and TRBJ2-5; 7 bases fit TRBD2. CDR1 is MNHEY and CDR2 is SVGAGI in the germline V gene. The CDR3 is 14 amino acids. V gave up 5 bases and J gave up 5 bases; unmatched junction bases: 8. The CDR3 loop reads CASSTSREGETQYF. CDR3 DNA: TGTGCCAGCAGTACTTCCAGGGAGGGGGAGACCCAGTACTTC.

The chain links TRBV6-5 to TRBJ2-7; tentatively, D is TRBD2 (5 bases). Germline V gene lookup returns CDR1 MNHEY and CDR2 SVGAGI. Trimming removed 2 bases at V and 9 bases at J, with 20 bases between. The CDR3 is 15 residues long. Here the CDR3 reads CASSYEPEGLAPQYF. CDR3 in DNA: TGTGCCAGCAGTTACGAGCCCGAGGGCCTCGCGCCGCAGTACTTC.

This clone has more than one count but fewer than ten. The V call is TRBV5-1, the J call TRBJ2-1; 9 nucleotides line up with TRBD2. Germline values: CDR1 SGHRS, CDR2 YFSETQ. This CDR3 contains 14 residues. The V segment lost 0 bases and the J segment 13 bases; nucleotides outside the gene matches: 8. The chain's CDR3 is CASSLDVAGGPQFF. The CDR3 DNA sequence: TGCGCCAGCAGCTTGGATGTTGCGGGAGGGCCACAGTTCTTC.

Concerning this clone: Other DNA sequences from this sample encode an identical CDR3 as well. V is TRBV9 and J is TRBJ1-2; TRBD1 aligns across 7 bases. J lost 4 bases, V lost 0 bases, and 0 bases had no gene match. This CDR3 comprises 13 residues. Germline CDR1 is SGDLS and CDR2 is YYNGEE. The chain's CDR3 is CASSVGDSYGYTF. DNA for the CDR3: TGTGCCAGCAGCGTAGGGGACAGCTATGGCTACACCTTC.

The J gene is TRBJ1-5, the V gene TRBV28; D gene uncertain. Germline loops: CDR1 MDHEN, CDR2 SYDVKM. The CDR3 covers 14 residues. V lost 2 bases to trimming and J lost 6 bases, with 11 bases between them. The DNA for the CDR3 is TGTGCCAGCAGTTTACCTGCGCGTGGTCAGCCCCAGCATTTT. It yields the protein CASSLPARGQPQHF.

This clone has more than one count but fewer than ten. The chain carries TRBV28 and TRBJ2-1; TRBD1 is a possible D gene (5 bases). Trimming shortened V by 6 bases and J by 1 base, and 13 bases separated the two germline ends. CDR1 is MDHEN, CDR2 SYDVKM, per germline. The CDR3 has 15 amino acids. In DNA, the CDR3 is TGTGCCAGCAGCCGACCAGGGTTGTCCTACAATGAGCAGTTCTTC. It specifies CASSRPGLSYNEQFF.

The chain recombines TRBV7-2 with TRBJ2-2, with TRBD2 matching over 11 bases. Losses at the gene ends were 2 bases for V and 6 bases for J; bases not matched to a gene: 11. The germline V gene encodes CDR1 SGHTA and CDR2 FQGNSA. The CDR3 extends over 18 amino acids. The CDR3 nucleotides are TGTGCCAGCAGCTTACTGTCCCTAGCGGGAGGCCCCTCCGGGGAGCTGTTTTTT. Translated, it gives CASSLLSLAGGPSGELFF.

This clone was detected only a few times. The rearrangement joins TRBV2 to TRBJ2-2; possible D gene TRBD1, 6 bases. Trimming pared 6 bases from V and 2 bases from J, leaving 16 bases between. The CDR3 sequence is 16 residues long. The germline V gene has CDR1 SNHLY and CDR2 FYNNEI. In DNA, the CDR3 is TGTGCCAGCAGCCTCCAGGGACACCGAAACACCGGGGAGCTGTTTTTT. It encodes CASSLQGHRNTGELFF.

This clone occurred a few times. The rearrangement links TRBV18 to TRBJ2-5; D may be TRBD2 (6 bases). The CDR3 has 15 residues. The V gene lost 1 base and the J gene lost 3 bases, with 12 bases spanning the gap. Germline lookup yields CDR1 KGHSH and CDR2 LQKENI. Here the CDR3 reads CASSPRFGGEETQYF. CDR3 bases: TGTGCCAGCTCACCACGCTTCGGGGGAGAAGAGACCCAGTACTTC.